This entry concerns a single T cell receptor beta chain. Its target is not known. This record comes from a study of cytomegalovirus exposure and HLA in healthy donors. CDR3 size: 15 residues. CDR1 SGDLS and CDR2 YYNGEE come from the germline V gene. Deletions cut 0 bases from V and 4 bases from J, with 10 bases between. Overall study results and limits: Most TCR beta V segments were productive about 90% or about 30% of the time in an earlier analysis.

The primer mix had 60 Vbeta and 13 Jbeta primers. The table came from immunoSEQ multiplex PCR; TCRdb's copy has only in-frame clones and leaves some out. Of about 42,000 clones listed, approximately 55% are singletons. The source is a human donor in good health. The source material was PBMCs. The gene calls are TRBV9 and TRBJ1-4; D not resolved. In DNA form, the CDR3 reads TGTGCCAGCAGCGTAGATGGGCTTTATAATGAAAAACTGTTTTTT. Amino acid sequence: CASSVDGLYNEKLFF.